This T cell receptor beta chain was sequenced for a study of T-cell memory formation after mild COVID-19. Germline V gene lookup returns CDR1 LNHNV and CDR2 YYDKDF (reference sequence). Trimming removed 1 base from V and 3 bases from J, with 9 bases in between. CDR3 length: 15 residues. TCRdb independently ran MiXCR on the 5' RACE reads; one entry per CDR3 protein. Of fewer than 550,000 distinct CDR3 sequences listed, about 20% are singletons. The genes are TRBV15 and TRBJ1-4; D not certain. This receptor was obtained from an adult woman who had mild COVID-19 (a few samples of this study predate the infection). Cell type and time point are not known. Sequencing was carried out using PBMCs or a T cell subset sorted from them (not recorded which). The CDR3 DNA is TGTGCCACCAGCAGAGTGACCACCCCTAATGAAAAACTGTTTTTT. It translates to CATSRVTTPNEKLFF.